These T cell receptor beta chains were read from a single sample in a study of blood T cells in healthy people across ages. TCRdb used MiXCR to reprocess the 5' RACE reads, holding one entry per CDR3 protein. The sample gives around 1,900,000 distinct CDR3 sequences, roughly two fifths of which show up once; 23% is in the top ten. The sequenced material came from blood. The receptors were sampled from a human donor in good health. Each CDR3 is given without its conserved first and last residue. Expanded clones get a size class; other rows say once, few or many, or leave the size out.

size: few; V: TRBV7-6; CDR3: ASSLNPRANVLT
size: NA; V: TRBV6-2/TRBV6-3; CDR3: ASSYRGGFSYEQY
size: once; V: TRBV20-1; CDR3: SATPLGREVYNEQF
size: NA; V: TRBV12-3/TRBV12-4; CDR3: ASSPTAMYNEQF
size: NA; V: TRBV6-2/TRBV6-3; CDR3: ASSSPGRAGGYEQY
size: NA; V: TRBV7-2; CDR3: ASSLDRYTDTQY
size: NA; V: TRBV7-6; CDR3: ASSRTGDMNTEAF
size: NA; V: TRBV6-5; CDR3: ASSYSGPSTEAF
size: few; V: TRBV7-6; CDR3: ASSWTGDSSYNEQF
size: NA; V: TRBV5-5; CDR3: AGSPGQTDTQY